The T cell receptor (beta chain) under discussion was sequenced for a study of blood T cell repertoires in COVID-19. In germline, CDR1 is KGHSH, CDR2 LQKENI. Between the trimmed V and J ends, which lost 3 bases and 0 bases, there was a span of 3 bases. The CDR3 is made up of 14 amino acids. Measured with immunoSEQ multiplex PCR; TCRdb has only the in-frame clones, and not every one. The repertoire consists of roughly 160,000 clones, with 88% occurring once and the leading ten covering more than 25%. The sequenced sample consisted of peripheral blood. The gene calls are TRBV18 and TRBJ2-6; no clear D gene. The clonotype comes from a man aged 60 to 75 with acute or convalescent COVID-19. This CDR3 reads CASSPLSGANVLTF. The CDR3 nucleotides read TGTGCCAGCTCACCTCTCTCTGGGGCCAACGTCCTGACTTTC.